A selection of T cell receptor beta chains follows, all from one sample in a study of shared clonotypes between healthy human individuals. Profiled with immunoSEQ multiplex PCR; TCRdb holds only in-frame clones, not every one. The sample lists 2.5 million or so clones, over 85% occurring once. Sequencing used naive CD4+ T cells sorted from blood. The source is a man aged 18 to 29 in good health. Both conserved end residues are part of each CDR3. Only some rows state a clone size, as once, few, many or a class for expanded clones.

v_gene	abundance	j_gene	CDR3aa
TRBV27	-	TRBJ1-4	CASSPGRSNEKLFF
TRBV6-8	-	TRBJ2-7	CASSYSTGKQQFYEQYF
TRBV11-2	once	TRBJ2-1	CASSYYRDRENEQFF
TRBV5-6	-	TRBJ1-2	CASSLAVDVYGYTF
TRBV6-5	-	-	CASSYHRPGEGYEQYF
TRBV28	-	TRBJ2-7	CASSLSMPNHEQYF
TRBV7-2	-	TRBJ1-1	CASSSPPGLNTEAFF
TRBV5-1	-	TRBJ2-1	CASNPLAGSYNEQFF
TRBV4-1	-	TRBJ2-2	CASSQGQFGELFF
TRBV20-1	-	TRBJ1-2	CSAYGGDGYTF
TRBV7-6	-	TRBJ1-2	CASSPHGQVPYGYTF
TRBV4-1	-	TRBJ1-6	CASSQAGEVGLSPLHF
TRBV10-3	-	TRBJ1-2	CAITYAVGANYGYTF
TRBV5-4	-	TRBJ1-1	CASSVGQGTMNTEAFF
TRBV7-6	-	TRBJ2-7	CASSLEGSLTYEQYF
TRBV27	-	TRBJ1-5	CASPRSQHF
TRBV11-1	-	TRBJ1-1	CASSLEQTNTEAFF
TRBV7-8	-	TRBJ2-3	CASSFYRGRTDTQYF
TRBV5-1	-	TRBJ1-2	CATSDSYGYTF
TRBV5-4	-	TRBJ2-3	CASSLAGTPTGASDTQYF
TRBV5-4	-	TRBJ2-7	CASSLAGAGGGYQQYF
TRBV5-1	-	TRBJ2-7	CASSPRQGIYEQYF
TRBV19	once	TRBJ1-2	CASSITGYGYTF
TRBV5-4	-	TRBJ1-5	CASSLGTGAFPQHF
TRBV5-1	-	TRBJ2-2	CASSYGLAGGLPDTGELFF
TRBV18	-	TRBJ2-1	CASSPSLAGGPGNEQFF
TRBV28	-	TRBJ1-5	CASSLDSGGRQPQHF